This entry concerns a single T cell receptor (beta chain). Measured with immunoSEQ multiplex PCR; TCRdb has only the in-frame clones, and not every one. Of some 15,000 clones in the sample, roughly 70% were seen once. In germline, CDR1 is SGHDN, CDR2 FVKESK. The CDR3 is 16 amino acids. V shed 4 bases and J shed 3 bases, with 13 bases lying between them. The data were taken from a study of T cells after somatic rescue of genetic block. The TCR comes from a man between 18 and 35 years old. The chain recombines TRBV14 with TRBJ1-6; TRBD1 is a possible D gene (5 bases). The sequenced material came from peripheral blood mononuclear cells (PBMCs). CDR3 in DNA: TGTGCCAGCAGCCCCCTTGGGGGTCTCTATAATTCACCCCTCCACTTT. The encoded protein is CASSPLGGLYNSPLHF.